This passage covers 22 T cell receptor beta chains from one sample sequenced in a study of chronic HIV infection and antiretroviral therapy. TCRdb re-called the 5' RACE reads through MiXCR, storing one row per CDR3 protein. The sample has 40,000 to 50,000 distinct CDR3 sequences, about 20% seen once. Specimen: peripheral blood. The source of these receptors is an adult who had HIV and had not received antiretroviral therapy, or was an uninfected healthy control (not recorded which).

A few counts support this clonotype. CDR3 in DNA: TGTGCCAGCAGAAAGAATCCGAGCACAGATACGCAGTATTTT. Residues: CASRKNPSTDTQYF. The J gene is TRBJ2-3, the V gene TRBV2, with D uncertain. The germline gives CDR1 SNHLY, CDR2 FYNNEI. The CDR3 totals 14 residues. V was pared by 6 bases and J by 0 bases, with 10 bases between.

The chain recombines TRBV14 with TRBJ2-6; 9 nucleotides match TRBD1. With 10 bases clipped from V and 3 bases from J, the junction kept 16 bases outside the gene matches. CDR1 and CDR2 (germline): SGHDN, FVKESK. The CDR3 sequence is 18 residues long. This CDR3 is CATTPSGQGLSGANVLTF. The CDR3 DNA is TGTGCCACCACCCCCTCGGGACAGGGCTTAAGTGGGGCCAACGTCCTGACTTTC. Full variable domain (missing parts from reference TRBV14 and TRBJ2-6): EAGVTQFPSHSVIEKGQTVTLRCDPISGHDNLYWYRRVMGKEIKFLLHFVKESKQDESGMPNNRFLAERTGGTYSTLKVQPAELEDSGVYFCATTPSGQGLSGANVLTFGAGSRLTVL.

This clonotype was seen just once. The gene calls are TRBV24-1 and TRBJ2-5; 8 bases agree with TRBD2. J gave up 1 base and V 4 bases, and 4 bases lay outside the gene matches. This CDR3 is 15 amino acids long. The V gene's germline CDR1 is KGHDR and CDR2 SFDVKD. This CDR3 reads CATSDELAAQETQYF. CDR3 bases: TGTGCCACCAGTGACGAACTAGCGGCCCAAGAGACCCAGTACTTC.

CDR3 sequence: CSARDPQARTGFQPQHF. In nucleotides, the CDR3 is TGCAGTGCTAGAGATCCCCAAGCCAGGACAGGGTTCCAGCCCCAGCATTTT. V and J are TRBV20-1 and TRBJ1-5, with TRBD1 matching over 8 bases. Trimming removed 0 bases from V and 7 bases from J; junction bases left unmatched: 14. This CDR3 has 17 amino acids. CDR1 DFQATT and CDR2 SNEGSKA come from the germline V gene (reference sequence).

The gene calls are TRBV20-1 and TRBJ1-1; D is ambiguous. The germline V and J ends were trimmed by 3 bases and 3 bases, with 17 bases remaining between them. The CDR3 extends over 15 amino acids. The germline CDR1 and CDR2 sequences are DFQATT and SNEGSKA (reference sequence). The CDR3 DNA follows: TGCAGTGCTAGGATCCTCTGGGATAAGGACACTGAAGCTTTCTTT. This translates into CSARILWDKDTEAFF.

In its sample, this clonotype was seen a few times. The chain joins TRBV5-4 to TRBJ1-1; 7 nucleotides line up with TRBD1. CDR1 SGHNT and CDR2 YYREEE come from the germline V gene (reference sequence). CDR3 length: 15 residues. V trimming: 4 bases; J trimming: 4 bases; junction bases outside the gene matches: 10. CDR3 region: CASSPPVQGSTEAFF. For the CDR3, the DNA is TGTGCCAGCAGCCCACCGGTACAGGGGTCCACTGAAGCTTTCTTT.

This chain connects TRBV4-1 to TRBJ2-3; 7 positions match TRBD2. The CDR3 is 15 amino acids. The V gene end was trimmed by 6 bases and the J gene end by 5 bases; junction bases not matched to a gene: 11. Germline V gives CDR1 MGHRA, CDR2 YSYEKL. CDR3 bases: TGCGCCAGCAGTCCCTCTGGATTAGCGGGAGATACGCAGTATTTT. Amino acids: CASSPSGLAGDTQYF.

The chain carries TRBV28 and TRBJ2-7; 10 nucleotides agree with TRBD1. The germline CDR1 and CDR2 sequences are MDHEN and SYDVKM. The CDR3 covers 16 residues. J lost 0 bases, V lost 6 bases, and 8 bases had no gene match. CDR3 in amino acids: CASSDGQGEFSYEQYF. The CDR3 DNA reads TGTGCCAGCAGCGACGGACAGGGGGAATTCTCCTACGAGCAGTACTTC.

This clonotype was seen more than once but under ten times. The J gene is TRBJ2-4, the V gene TRBV28; the D call may be TRBD1 or TRBD2 (5 bases each). The V end was cut by 8 bases, the J end by 8 bases, with 16 bases between. Germline assignment: CDR1 MDHEN and CDR2 SYDVKM. The CDR3 sequence is 13 residues long. CDR3 DNA: TGTGCCAGCGGGGACCCAGTGTCTCACATTCAGTACTTC. As protein: CASGDPVSHIQYF.

This clonotype came up a few times. V gene TRBV3-1 combines with J gene TRBJ1-5; 8 nucleotides agree with TRBD1. The V gene's germline CDR1 is LGHDT and CDR2 YNNKEL (reference sequence). V shed 4 bases and J 4 bases; nucleotides not matched to a gene: 0. This CDR3 has 13 amino acids. The chain's CDR3 is CASSRQGNQPQHF. The DNA of the CDR3 is TGTGCCAGCAGCCGACAGGGGAATCAGCCCCAGCATTTT.

The V gene is TRBV4-1, the J gene TRBJ2-1; 13 bases fit TRBD2. The V gene's germline CDR1 is MGHRA and CDR2 YSYEKL. This CDR3 region has 18 residues. Trimming took 1 base from V and 2 from J; bases not matched to a gene: 5. CDR3 DNA sequence: TGCGCCAGCAGCCAAGGGACTAGCGGGAGCTCCGCCTACAATGAGCAGTTCTTC. It specifies CASSQGTSGSSAYNEQFF.

The chain combines TRBV11-1 with TRBJ1-5; no definite D call. The CDR3 consists of 13 residues. Germline V gives CDR1 SGHAT, CDR2 FQDESV (reference sequence). V was cut by 2 bases and J by 6 bases, with 8 bases left in between. CDR3 bases: TGTGCCAGCAGCTTAACTCGGGGTCAGCCCCAGCATTTT. This gives the protein CASSLTRGQPQHF. Based on the CDR3 plus reference TRBV11-1 and TRBJ1-5, the full variable domain is EAEVAQSPRYKITEKSQAVAFWCDPISGHATLYWYRQILGQGPELLVQFQDESVVDDSQLPKDRFSAERLKGVDSTLKIQPAELGDSAMYLCASSLTRGQPQHFGDGTRLSIL.

The chain couples TRBV9 to TRBJ2-7; D not certain. CDR3 size: 13 residues. V was clipped by 0 bases and J by 6 bases, with 10 bases between them. Looked up from germline, CDR1 is SGDLS and CDR2 is YYNGEE. CDR3 DNA sequence: TGTGCCAGCAGCGTAGGAGGTCCCGCCGAGCAGTACTTC. This gives the protein CASSVGGPAEQYF.

This clonotype has just a few counts. The CDR3 region has the DNA TGTGCCAGCAGCGTTAAGCGGGAGCAGTTCTTC. It encodes CASSVKREQFF. The chain combines TRBV13 with TRBJ2-1; D may be TRBD2 (5 bases). There are 11 residues in the CDR3. Per germline, CDR1 PRHDT and CDR2 FYEKMQ (reference sequence). The V and J ends lost 5 bases and 10 bases respectively, with 9 bases between them. The full variable domain, with the rest looked up from reference TRBV13 and TRBJ2-1, is AAGVIQSPRHLIKEKRETATLKCYPIPRHDTVYWYQQGPGQDPQFLISFYEKMQSDKGSIPDRFSAQQFSDYHSELNMSSLELGDSALYFCASSVKREQFFGPGTRLTVL.

This clonotype is termed medium-sized (0.01 to 0.1%). V gene TRBV29-1 combines with J gene TRBJ1-2; 9 bases agree with TRBD1. This CDR3 is 12 amino acids long. The ends lost 6 bases at V and 2 bases at J; junction bases unmatched: 1. From germline, CDR1 is SQVTM and CDR2 ANQGSEA. The CDR3 DNA reads as TGCAGCGTGGACAGGGGAAACTATGGCTACACCTTC. Its protein is CSVDRGNYGYTF.

This clonotype was observed a handful of times. The rearrangement joins TRBV27 to TRBJ2-1; 8 nucleotides line up with TRBD2. The trim removed 6 bases at V and 3 bases at J, leaving 10 bases unmatched. The CDR3 sequence is 16 residues long. CDR1 and CDR2 from the germline V gene are MNHEY and SMNVEV (reference sequence). CDR3 in amino acids: CASSGRAHPDYNEQFF. The DNA of the CDR3 is TGTGCCAGCAGCGGGAGGGCCCATCCGGACTACAATGAGCAGTTCTTC.

This rearrangement joins TRBV20-1 to TRBJ1-5; perhaps TRBD1 as D (5 bases). The CDR3 has 14 residues. Trimming took off 0 bases at V and 7 bases at J, with 13 bases between the two ends. Germline-derived CDR1 and CDR2 are DFQATT and SNEGSKA (reference sequence). The CDR3 nucleotides read TGCAGTGCTAGAGACGGGACGGTCAAACAGCCCCAGCATTTT. Protein: CSARDGTVKQPQHF.

The chain combines TRBV28 with TRBJ1-2; 7 bases agree with TRBD1. With V trimmed by 2 bases and J by 8 bases, 2 bases remained unmatched. CDR1 is MDHEN and CDR2 is SYDVKM in the germline V gene. The CDR3 has 12 residues. As DNA, the CDR3 is TGTGCCAGCAGTTTAAGGGGGCGAGGCTACACCTTC. It specifies CASSLRGRGYTF.

This chain links TRBV11-1 with TRBJ2-7; 7 positions agree with TRBD1. The V gene's germline CDR1 is SGHAT and CDR2 FQDESV (reference sequence). This CDR3 contains 17 residues. The V segment lost 4 bases and the J segment 4 bases; nucleotides outside the gene matches: 16. The CDR3 region is CASSSTGTGVPGYEQYF. In DNA, the CDR3 is TGTGCCAGCAGCTCGACCGGTACAGGGGTCCCTGGATACGAGCAGTACTTC.

This clonotype occurred many times. V and J are TRBV29-1 and TRBJ1-1, with D perhaps TRBD1 (5 bases). CDR1 is SQVTM and CDR2 is ANQGSEA in the germline V gene. With 4 bases removed from V and 6 bases from J, the gap between germline ends came to 12 bases. The CDR3 spans 12 residues. CDR3 protein: CSVAGWGSEAFF. DNA of the CDR3: TGCAGCGTTGCGGGTTGGGGGTCTGAAGCTTTCTTT.

V is TRBV12-3 or TRBV12-4 and J is TRBJ2-4; possibly TRBD1 for D (5 bases). V shed 7 bases and J shed 1 base, with 20 bases lying between them. The CDR3 contains 17 residues. The CDR3 spells CASTPSMGRSAKNIQYF. The DNA of the CDR3 is TGTGCCAGCACCCCCTCGATGGGGCGGAGCGCCAAAAACATTCAGTACTTC.

V and J are TRBV30 and TRBJ2-1; 13 nucleotides align to TRBD2. Germline V gives CDR1 GTSNPN, CDR2 SVGIG (reference sequence). The V gene end was trimmed by 0 bases and the J gene end by 3 bases; junction bases not matched to a gene: 2. The CDR3 is 16 residues long. The CDR3: CAWSVRTSGSYNEQFF. CDR3 sequence (DNA): TGTGCCTGGAGTGTTCGGACTAGCGGGAGCTACAATGAGCAGTTCTTC. The variable domain in full, completed from reference TRBV30 and TRBJ2-1, reads SQTIHQWPATLVQPVGSPLSLECTVEGTSNPNLYWYRQAAGRGLQLLFYSVGIGQISSEVPQNLSASRPQDRQFILSSKKLLLSDSGFYLCAWSVRTSGSYNEQFFGPGTRLTVL.